These T cell receptor beta chains were read from a single sample in a study of blood T cell repertoires in COVID-19. Data came from immunoSEQ multiplex PCR; TCRdb stores just in-frame clones and leaves some out. The sample consists of 60,000 to 70,000 clones, roughly 85% of them appearing once. The sequencing input was peripheral blood. The receptors stem from a woman aged 60-75 years with acute or convalescent COVID-19. Each CDR3 is given with its conserved first and last residue. Fields, in order: V gene, CDR3 protein.

>TRBV5-1
CASSLGGRAGELFF
>TRBV5-1
CASRITPGGTDEKLFF
>TRBV9
CASSARLATDTQYF
>TRBV19
CASSTRTANQPQHF
>TRBV30
CAWTTLGRQGALTF
>TRBV18
CASSPSGHLNQPQHF
>TRBV11-1
CASRHLQGAYGELFF
>TRBV18
CASSPGQGANTEAFF
>TRBV4-1
CASSQGAGLAALLQFF
>TRBV2
CASGRDPGDEQYF
>TRBV7-2
CASSLAHSGSFTDTQYF
>TRBV5-6
CASSFSPSYNSPLHF
>TRBV11-2
CASSLGGTELEAFF
>TRBV20-1
CSASSHYEQSEQFF
>TRBV6-5
CASSYTWELSGNTIYF
>TRBV11-2
CASSLGPGGPDSPLHF
>TRBV11-2
CASSSSPSSGNTIYF
>TRBV19
CASSGTGSTQPQHF
>TRBV19
CASTTPGDGYTF
>TRBV7-2
CATKLGAATETQYF
>TRBV5-1
CASSLGNRPLSYEQYF
>TRBV18
CASSPRSTRNTEAFF
>TRBV5-1
CASSSRLAGGENIQYF
>TRBV13
CASSRSPGDEQFF
>TRBV27
CATSPNRESGYTF
>TRBV5-1
CASRRTGGAGTEAFF
>TRBV5-1
CASSLVPRKNTEAFF
>TRBV7-9
CASSPLDGGPEYYGYTF
>TRBV7-2
CASSSGGTDTQYF
>TRBV7-9
CASSRGTVNSPLHF
>TRBV7-8
CASSPKRGGPEAFF
>TRBV5-4
CASSLDDRKNYGYTF